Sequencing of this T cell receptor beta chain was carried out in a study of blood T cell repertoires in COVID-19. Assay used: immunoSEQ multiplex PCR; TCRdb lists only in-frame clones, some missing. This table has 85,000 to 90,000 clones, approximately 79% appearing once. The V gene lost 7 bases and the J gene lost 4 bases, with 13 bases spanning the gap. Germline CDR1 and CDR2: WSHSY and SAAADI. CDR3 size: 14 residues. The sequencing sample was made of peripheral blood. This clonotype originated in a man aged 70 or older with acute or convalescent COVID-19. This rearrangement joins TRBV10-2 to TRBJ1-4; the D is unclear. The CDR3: CASTQSLINEKLFF. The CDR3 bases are TGCGCCAGCACCCAGTCCCTGATTAATGAAAAACTGTTTTTT.